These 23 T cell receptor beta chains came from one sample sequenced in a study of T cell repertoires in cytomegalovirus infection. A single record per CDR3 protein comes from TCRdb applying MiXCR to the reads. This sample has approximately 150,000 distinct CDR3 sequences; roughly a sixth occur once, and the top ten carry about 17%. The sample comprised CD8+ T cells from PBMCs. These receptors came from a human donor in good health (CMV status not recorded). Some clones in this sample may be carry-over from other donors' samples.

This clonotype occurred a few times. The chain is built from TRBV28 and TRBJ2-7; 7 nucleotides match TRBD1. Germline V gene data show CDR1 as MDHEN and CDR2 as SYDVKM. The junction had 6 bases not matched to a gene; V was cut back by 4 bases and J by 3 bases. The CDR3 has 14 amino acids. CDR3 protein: CASSSRDRFYEQYF. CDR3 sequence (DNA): TGTGCCAGCAGTTCCAGGGACAGATTCTACGAGCAGTACTTC.

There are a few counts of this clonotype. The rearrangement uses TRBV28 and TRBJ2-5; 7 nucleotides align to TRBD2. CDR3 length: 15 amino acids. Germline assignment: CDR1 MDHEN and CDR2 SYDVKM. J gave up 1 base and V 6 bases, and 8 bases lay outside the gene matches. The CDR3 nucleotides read TGTGCCAGCAGATACGGGGAGGGGCTCCAAGAGACCCAGTACTTC. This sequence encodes CASRYGEGLQETQYF. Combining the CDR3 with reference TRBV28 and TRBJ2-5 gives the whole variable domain DVKVTQSSRYLVKRTGEKVFLECVQDMDHENMFWYRQDPGLGLRLIYFSYDVKMKEKGDIPEGYSVSREKKERFSLILESASTNQTSMYLCASRYGEGLQETQYFGPGTRLLVL.

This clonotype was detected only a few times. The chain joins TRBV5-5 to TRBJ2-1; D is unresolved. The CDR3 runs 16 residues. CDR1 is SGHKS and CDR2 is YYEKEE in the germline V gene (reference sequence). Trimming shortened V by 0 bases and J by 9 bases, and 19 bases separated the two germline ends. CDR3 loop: CASSLVQRPLSSEQFF. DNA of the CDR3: TGTGCCAGCAGCTTGGTCCAGAGACCCTTATCGAGTGAGCAGTTCTTC.

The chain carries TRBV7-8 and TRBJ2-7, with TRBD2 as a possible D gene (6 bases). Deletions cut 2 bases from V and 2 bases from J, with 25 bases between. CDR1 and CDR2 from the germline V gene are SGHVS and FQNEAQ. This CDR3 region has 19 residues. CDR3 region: CASSLKSGPGVGGPYEQYF. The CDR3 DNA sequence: TGTGCCAGCAGCTTAAAATCTGGCCCGGGAGTGGGAGGACCCTACGAGCAGTACTTC. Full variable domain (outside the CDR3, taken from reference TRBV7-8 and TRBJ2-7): GAGVSQSPRYKVAKRGQDVALRCDPISGHVSLFWYQQALGQGPEFLTYFQNEAQLDKSGLPSDRFFAERPEGSVSTLKIQRTQQEDSAVYLCASSLKSGPGVGGPYEQYFGPGTRLTVT.

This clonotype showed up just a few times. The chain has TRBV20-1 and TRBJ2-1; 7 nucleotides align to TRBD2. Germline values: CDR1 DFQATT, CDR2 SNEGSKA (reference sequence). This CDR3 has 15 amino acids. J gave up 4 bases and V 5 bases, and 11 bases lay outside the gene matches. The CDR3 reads CSALSGLAVYNEQFF. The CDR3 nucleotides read TGCAGTGCTCTATCGGGGCTAGCGGTATACAATGAGCAGTTCTTC.

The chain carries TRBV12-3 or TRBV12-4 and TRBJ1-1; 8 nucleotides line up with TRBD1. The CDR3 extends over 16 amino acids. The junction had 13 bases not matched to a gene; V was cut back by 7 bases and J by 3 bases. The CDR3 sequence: CASTSSSTGVHTEAFF. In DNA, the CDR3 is TGTGCCAGCACCTCATCCTCGACAGGGGTCCACACTGAAGCTTTCTTT.

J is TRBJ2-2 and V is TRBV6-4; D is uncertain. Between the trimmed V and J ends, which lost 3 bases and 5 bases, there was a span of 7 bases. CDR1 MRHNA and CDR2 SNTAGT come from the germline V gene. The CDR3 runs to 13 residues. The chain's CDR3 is CASSEAGTGELFF. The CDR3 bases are TGTGCCAGCAGTGAAGCTGGGACCGGGGAGCTGTTTTTT.

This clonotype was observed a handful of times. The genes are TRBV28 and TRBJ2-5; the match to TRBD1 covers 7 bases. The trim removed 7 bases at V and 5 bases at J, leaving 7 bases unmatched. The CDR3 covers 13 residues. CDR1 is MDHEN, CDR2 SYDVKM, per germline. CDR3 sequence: CASTQRGQETQYF. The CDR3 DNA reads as TGTGCCAGCACCCAACGGGGACAGGAGACCCAGTACTTC.

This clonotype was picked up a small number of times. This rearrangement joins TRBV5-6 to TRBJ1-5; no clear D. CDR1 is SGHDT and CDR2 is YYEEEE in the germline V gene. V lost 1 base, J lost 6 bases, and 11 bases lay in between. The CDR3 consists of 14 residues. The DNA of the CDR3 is TGTGCCAGCAGCTTGTATGGGTTGGGTCAGCCCCAGCATTTT. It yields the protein CASSLYGLGQPQHF.

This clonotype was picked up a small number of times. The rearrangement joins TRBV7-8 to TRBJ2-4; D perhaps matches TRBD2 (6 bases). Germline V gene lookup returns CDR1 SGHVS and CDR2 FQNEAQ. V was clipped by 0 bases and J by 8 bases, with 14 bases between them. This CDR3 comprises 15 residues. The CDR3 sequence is CASSLAQIRRDIQYF. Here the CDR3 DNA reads TGTGCCAGCAGCTTAGCGCAGATACGGAGGGACATTCAGTACTTC. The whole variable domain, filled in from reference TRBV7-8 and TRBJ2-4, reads GAGVSQSPRYKVAKRGQDVALRCDPISGHVSLFWYQQALGQGPEFLTYFQNEAQLDKSGLPSDRFFAERPEGSVSTLKIQRTQQEDSAVYLCASSLAQIRRDIQYFGAGTRLSVL.

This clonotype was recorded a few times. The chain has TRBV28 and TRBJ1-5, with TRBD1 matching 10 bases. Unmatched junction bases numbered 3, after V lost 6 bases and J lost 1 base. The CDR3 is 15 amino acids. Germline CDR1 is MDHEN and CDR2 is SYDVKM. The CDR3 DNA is TGTGCCAGCAGGCGACAGGGGGCAAGCAATCAGCCCCAGCATTTT. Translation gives CASRRQGASNQPQHF.

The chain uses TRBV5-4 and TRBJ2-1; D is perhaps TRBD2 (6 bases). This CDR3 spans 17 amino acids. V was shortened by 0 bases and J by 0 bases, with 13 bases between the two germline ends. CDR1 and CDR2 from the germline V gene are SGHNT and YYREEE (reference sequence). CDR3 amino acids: CASSLALSGFSYNEQFF. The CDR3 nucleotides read TGTGCCAGCAGCTTGGCCCTAAGCGGGTTCTCCTACAATGAGCAGTTCTTC.

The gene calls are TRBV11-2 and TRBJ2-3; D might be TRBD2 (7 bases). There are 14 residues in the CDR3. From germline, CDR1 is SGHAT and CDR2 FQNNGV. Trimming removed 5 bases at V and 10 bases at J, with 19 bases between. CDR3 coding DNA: TGTGCCAGCAGCATAGGGGGGACTACTTATCCGCAGTATTTT. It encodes CASSIGGTTYPQYF.

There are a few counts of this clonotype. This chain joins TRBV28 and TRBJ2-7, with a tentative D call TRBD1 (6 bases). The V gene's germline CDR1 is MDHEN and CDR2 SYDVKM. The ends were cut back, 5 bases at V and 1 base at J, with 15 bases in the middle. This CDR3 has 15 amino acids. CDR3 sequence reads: CASSPSTGYSYEQYF. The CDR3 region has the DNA TGTGCCAGCAGTCCGTCCACAGGGTATTCCTACGAGCAGTACTTC.

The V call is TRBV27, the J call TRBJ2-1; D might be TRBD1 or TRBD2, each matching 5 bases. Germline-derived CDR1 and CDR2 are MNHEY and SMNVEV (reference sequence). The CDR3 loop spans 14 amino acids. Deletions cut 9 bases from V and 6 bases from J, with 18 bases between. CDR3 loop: CASMPLGTLNEQFF. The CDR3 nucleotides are TGTGCCAGTATGCCTCTCGGGACCCTCAATGAGCAGTTCTTC.

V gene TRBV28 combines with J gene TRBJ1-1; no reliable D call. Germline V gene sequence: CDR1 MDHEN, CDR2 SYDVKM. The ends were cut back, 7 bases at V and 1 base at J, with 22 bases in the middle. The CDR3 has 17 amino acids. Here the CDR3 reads CASINWEGMAGNTEAFF. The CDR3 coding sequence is TGTGCCAGCATCAATTGGGAGGGAATGGCAGGGAACACTGAAGCTTTCTTT.

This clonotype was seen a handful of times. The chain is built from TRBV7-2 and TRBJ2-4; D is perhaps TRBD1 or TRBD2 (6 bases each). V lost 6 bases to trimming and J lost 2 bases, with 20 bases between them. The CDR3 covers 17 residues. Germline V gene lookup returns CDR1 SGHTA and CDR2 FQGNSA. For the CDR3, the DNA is TGTGCCAGCAGTTACCAAGGGGGGATAATCACCAAAAACATTCAGTACTTC. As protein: CASSYQGGIITKNIQYF.

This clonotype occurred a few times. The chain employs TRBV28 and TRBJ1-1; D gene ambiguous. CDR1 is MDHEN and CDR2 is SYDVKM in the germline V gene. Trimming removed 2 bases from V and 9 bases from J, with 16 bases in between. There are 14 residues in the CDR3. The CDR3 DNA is TGTGCCAGCAGTTTAACACGCAGCTTTTTTCAAGCTTTCTTT. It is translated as CASSLTRSFFQAFF.

This CDR3 reads CASSLGTHQPQHF. The CDR3 DNA is TGTGCCAGCAGCTTAGGGACACATCAGCCCCAGCATTTT. The chain carries TRBV7-2 and TRBJ1-5, with TRBD1 as a possible D gene (5 bases). The ends were cut back, 1 base at V and 5 bases at J, with 6 bases in the middle. The CDR3 covers 13 residues. Germline CDR1 is SGHTA and CDR2 is FQGNSA.

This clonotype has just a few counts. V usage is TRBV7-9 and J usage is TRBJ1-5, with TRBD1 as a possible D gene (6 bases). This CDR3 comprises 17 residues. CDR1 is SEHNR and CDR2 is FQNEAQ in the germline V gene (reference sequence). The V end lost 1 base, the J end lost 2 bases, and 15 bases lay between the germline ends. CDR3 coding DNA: TGTGCCAGCAGCTTAGGTGGGGGGCTCGTTGGCAATCAGCCCCAGCATTTT. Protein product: CASSLGGGLVGNQPQHF.

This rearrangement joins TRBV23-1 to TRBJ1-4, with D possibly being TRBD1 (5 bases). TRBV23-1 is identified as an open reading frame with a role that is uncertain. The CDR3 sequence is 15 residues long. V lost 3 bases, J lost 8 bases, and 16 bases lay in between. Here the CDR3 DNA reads TGCGCCAGCAGTCAGGATAGACAGCCATGGGAAAAACTGTTTTTT. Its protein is CASSQDRQPWEKLFF.

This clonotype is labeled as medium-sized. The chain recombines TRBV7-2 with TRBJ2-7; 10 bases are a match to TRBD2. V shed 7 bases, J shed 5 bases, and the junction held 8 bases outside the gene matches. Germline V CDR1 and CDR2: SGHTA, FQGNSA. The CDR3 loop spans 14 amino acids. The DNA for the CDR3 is TGTGCCAGCATCCTACTAGCGGGGCGGGACGAGCAGTACTTC. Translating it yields CASILLAGRDEQYF.

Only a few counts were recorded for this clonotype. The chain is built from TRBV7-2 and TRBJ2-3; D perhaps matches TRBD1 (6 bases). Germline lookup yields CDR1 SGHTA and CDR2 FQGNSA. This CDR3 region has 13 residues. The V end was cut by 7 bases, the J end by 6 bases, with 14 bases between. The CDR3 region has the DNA TGTGCCAGCACCACCAGGGGTCGCGATACGCAGTATTTT. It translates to CASTTRGRDTQYF.